Reported below is one T cell receptor (beta chain). Its specific antigen is unknown. No much larger clone exists at a distance of one base, and base qualities are not known. This sample stems from a study of glioma-infiltrating T cells after dendritic cell vaccination (dated by TCRdb to the mid-2010s). For the wider study: The cohort included around 15 glioblastoma patients drawn from Phase I and II dendritic cell vaccination trials, of whom 9 were newly diagnosed and 6 had recurrent disease. Autologous tumor lysate-pulsed dendritic cell vaccination was administered to the patients between 2003 and 2012. The vaccine consisted of monocyte-derived dendritic cells cultured seven days with IL-4 and GM-CSF, then pulsed overnight with autologous tumor lysate. Each patient got three intradermal injections of the dendritic cell vaccine, spaced at biweekly intervals, in the arm below the axilla. In glioblastoma patients vaccinated with dendritic cells, deep sequencing of TCR beta CDR3 regions served to measure tumor-infiltrating lymphocyte content and to compare repertoires between tumor and blood. TCR sequencing metrics, including TIL content and tumor-blood repertoire overlap, were correlated with survival after dendritic cell vaccination. The paper as a whole reports these results and caveats: The three-group TCR overlap response model was characterized as speculative, and prospective validation of the model was stated to be required. Higher estimated pretreatment TIL content predicted longer time to progression and overall survival after dendritic cell vaccination. TCR clonality showed no direct relationship with survival, which suggests that a diverse polyclonal response may matter. The cohort was small and heterogeneous, and full blood and tumor sets were available for few patients, with initial-recurrent tumor pairs available for even fewer patients.

Using the immunoSEQ assay, TCRB CDR3 regions were amplified from approximately 1.9 micrograms of genomic DNA, or from all available DNA when less than that was on hand. The multiplex PCR employed 60 forward primers targeting TCR V beta segments and 13 reverse primers targeting J beta segments. To estimate reads per starting template, synthetic control templates were spiked into each sample at limiting dilution. Reads of 87 bp were generated by sequencing on the Illumina HiSeq System. The authors processed their data as follows. PCR and sequencing errors were removed by a nearest neighbor algorithm that merged closely related sequences. TCR overlap was defined as the percentage of unique tumor TCR beta sequences that were also present in the same patient's peripheral blood. TCRdb carries this immuneACCESS record with in-frame sequences only. Its versions omit some clonotypes, under half of them owing to an unresolved V gene in the studies checked, with the rest unexplained. V, J and clone size are those of that table, while D and trimming were read from the DNA. The sample data list 65,000 or so clones, and approximately 86% of these were observed just once. The ten largest clones capture around a tenth of the sample.

What the time point label conveys for this sample: after dendritic cell vaccination, including at tumor progression/relapse. Selection of patients required sufficient residual fresh-frozen tumor tissue and over two years of available survival data. None of the glioblastoma patients carried an isocitrate dehydrogenase mutation, although molecular status otherwise varied. PBMC were collected before vaccination, two weeks after the third vaccination, and at tumor progression if progression occurred. Genomic DNA was extracted with the Qiagen DNeasy Blood extraction Kit. Trimming takes 3 bases off V and 4 bases off J; junction bases not matched to a gene: 16. The germline V gene encodes CDR1 LNHDA and CDR2 SQIVND (reference sequence). Measured from the cysteine to the phenylalanine, the CDR3 is 18 residues long. The retained sequence is limited to the CDR3, 54 bases, with the frame set at the first base.

The sequenced sample was blood, obtained after dendritic cell vaccination. Recombination joined TRBV19 with TRBJ1-1, and TRBD1 aligns with 8 junction nucleotides. The sequence derives from a human donor with glioblastoma. The DNA reads as follows: TGTGCCAGTAGTATTAGAACGGCAGGGGGCTCTTTTGGCACTGAAGCTTTCTTT. It codes for CASSIRTAGGSFGTEAFF.